This T cell receptor (beta chain) was retrieved from a study of T cell repertoires in cytomegalovirus infection. The CDR3 is 17 residues long. Germline lookup yields CDR1 SGHTA and CDR2 FQGNSA. V was clipped by 9 bases and J by 0 bases, with 21 bases between them. TCRdb reanalysed the reads using MiXCR and keeps one entry per CDR3 protein. The data show about 830,000 distinct CDR3 sequences, with approximately 29% seen just once and around 12% held by the top ten. With respect to this clonotype: Its antigen is as yet unknown. A much larger clone is a single base away; this may be a read error.

This rearrangement joins TRBV7-2 to TRBJ2-1; either TRBD1 or TRBD2 may supply D (5 bases each). Sequencing was performed on cultured CD8+ T cells from PBMCs, taken from culture after CMV antigen stimulation. This clonotype was sampled from a human donor in good health (CMV status not recorded). Some clones in this sample may be carry-over from other donors' samples. CDR3 loop: CARSPGPRQSSYNEQFF. The CDR3 DNA follows: TGTGCCAGGAGCCCGGGACCGAGACAGAGCTCCTACAATGAGCAGTTCTTC.